The next 22 T cell receptor beta chains were all read from a single sample in a study of cytomegalovirus exposure and HLA in healthy donors (dated by TCRdb to about 2017). Library preparation employed the immunoSEQ multiplex PCR assay. The multiplex PCR relied on a mix of 60 forward primers for TCR Vbeta segments and 13 reverse primers for TCR Jbeta segments. TCRdb limited this immuneACCESS table to in-frame rearrangements with V and J called. A share of clones is missing; checked studies link under half to unresolved V genes, and the rest is unexplained. The sample data list more than 100,000 clones, and roughly 63% of these were observed just once. In total, the top ten clones hold 9% to 10% of the sample. The sequencing sample was made of PBMCs. The source is a man aged 40-55 years in good health and CMV-seropositive.

The chain carries TRBV5-4 and TRBJ1-1, with D perhaps matching TRBD1 (5 bases). CDR1 and CDR2 (germline): SGHNT, YYREEE (reference sequence). The CDR3 has 15 residues. The V end lost 3 bases, the J end lost 0 bases, and 12 bases lay between the germline ends. The CDR3 DNA reads TGTGCCAGCAGCTCGCCGGGACTGCTGAACACTGAAGCTTTCTTT. It encodes CASSSPGLLNTEAFF.

The CDR3 region has the DNA TGTGCTAGTGGTTTGGGACAGGGTATGGCCGGGGAGCTGTTTTTT. It yields the protein CASGLGQGMAGELFF. The gene calls are TRBV12-5 and TRBJ2-2; TRBD1 matches at 7 bases. Germline V CDR1 and CDR2: LGHNT, FRNRAP. The trim removed 1 base at V and 6 bases at J, leaving 5 bases unmatched. This CDR3 comprises 15 residues.

The V call is TRBV7-9, the J call TRBJ1-5; 8 bases match TRBD1. Germline values: CDR1 SEHNR, CDR2 FQNEAQ (reference sequence). CDR3 length: 13 residues. The V segment lost 5 bases and the J segment 7 bases; nucleotides outside the gene matches: 4. CDR3 sequence reads: CASSKTGEQPQHF. Written as DNA, the CDR3 is TGTGCCAGCAGCAAGACAGGGGAGCAGCCCCAGCATTTT.

The rearrangement uses TRBV27 and TRBJ1-1; D not certain. Trimming left V 4 bases short and J 4 bases short, with 13 bases between. The CDR3 loop spans 14 amino acids. Germline V gene lookup returns CDR1 MNHEY and CDR2 SMNVEV (reference sequence). The CDR3 region is CASSSRGGSTEAFF. CDR3 coding DNA: TGTGCCAGCAGTTCACGAGGAGGAAGCACTGAAGCTTTCTTT.

The chain recombines TRBV7-2 with TRBJ2-2, with a possible D match to TRBD2 (6 bases). The CDR3 loop spans 15 amino acids. Trimming took 5 bases from V and 5 from J, leaving 15 bases between them. Looked up from germline, CDR1 is SGHTA and CDR2 is FQGNSA. The CDR3 DNA is TGTGCCAGCAGCCCCCCAACGGCGGGGACCGGGGAGCTGTTTTTT. Translation: CASSPPTAGTGELFF.

V and J are TRBV2 and TRBJ2-3; D remains unclear. The CDR3 has 13 residues. CDR1 SNHLY and CDR2 FYNNEI come from the germline V gene. Trimming removed 4 bases at V and 3 bases at J, with 8 bases between. CDR3 amino acids: CASSGQVTDTQYF. CDR3 coding DNA: TGTGCCAGCAGTGGTCAGGTGACAGATACGCAGTATTTT.

This chain's CDR3 is CASSSGQDIYEQYF. The DNA for the CDR3 is TGTGCCAGCAGCTCCGGACAGGACATCTACGAGCAGTACTTC. The gene calls are TRBV6-1 and TRBJ2-7, with 7 bases fitting TRBD1. J lost 3 bases, V lost 6 bases, and 8 bases had no gene match. CDR1 and CDR2 (germline): MNHNS, SASEGT. CDR3 length: 14 amino acids.

For this clone: Germline and junction disagree at one end, which may indicate a read error. The rearrangement joins TRBV7-9 to TRBJ2-7, with 11 bases identical to TRBD1. Germline CDR1 is SEHNR and CDR2 is FQNEAQ (reference sequence). The CDR3 has 12 amino acids. CDR3 DNA sequence: TGTTCCAGCAGTTCCGGGACAGGGGGACAGTACTTC. This translates into CSSSSGTGGQYF.

The CDR3 sequence is CATKGRENYGYTF. In DNA form, the CDR3 reads TGTGCCACCAAAGGGAGGGAGAACTATGGCTACACCTTC. The chain combines TRBV27 with TRBJ1-2; D uncertain. CDR1 is MNHEY, CDR2 SMNVEV, per germline (reference sequence). The length of the CDR3 is 13 residues. V was shortened by 10 bases and J by 2 bases, with 14 bases between the two germline ends.

The J gene is TRBJ2-5, the V gene TRBV11-2; weak D call: TRBD2 (6 bases). Trimming pared 5 bases from V and 9 bases from J, leaving 31 bases between. The V gene's germline CDR1 is SGHAT and CDR2 FQNNGV. This CDR3 spans 18 amino acids. In DNA, the CDR3 is TGTGCCAGCAGCATACCGATTTTGGCGGGACTGAACCAAGGGGCCCAGTACTTC. The encoded protein is CASSIPILAGLNQGAQYF.

This chain links TRBV21-1 with TRBJ2-7; TRBD2, the table's D call, was not compared with the DNA. TRBV21-1 is flagged as a pseudogene. The CDR3 covers 15 residues. The CDR3 sequence is CASSQIREVDYEQYF. The DNA for the CDR3 is TGTGCCAGCAGCCAGATCCGGGAGGTGGATTACGAGCAGTACTTC.

V gene TRBV11-2 combines with J gene TRBJ2-3; D gene uncertain. With 3 bases removed from V and 4 bases from J, the gap between germline ends came to 8 bases. Germline loops: CDR1 SGHAT, CDR2 FQNNGV. CDR3 length equals 13 residues. This CDR3 is CASSFAVPDTQYF. The CDR3 bases are TGTGCCAGCAGCTTTGCAGTACCAGATACGCAGTATTTT.

J is TRBJ2-5 and V is TRBV6-5, with D possibly matching TRBD1 (5 bases). With 10 bases removed from V and 5 bases from J, the gap between germline ends came to 11 bases. This CDR3 contains 11 residues. CDR1 is MNHEY, CDR2 SVGAGI, per germline. The CDR3 nucleotides read TGTGCCACCTCTCCAGGGGAGACCCAGTACTTC. It encodes CATSPGETQYF.

The chain has TRBV28 and TRBJ1-5, with unresolved D. V was trimmed by 6 bases and J by 7 bases, leaving 19 bases between them. Germline CDR1 MDHEN, CDR2 SYDVKM. The CDR3 consists of 15 residues. CDR3 amino acids: CASRVASRGEQPQHF. Written as DNA, the CDR3 is TGTGCCAGCAGGGTGGCCTCCAGAGGTGAACAGCCCCAGCATTTT.

The rearrangement links TRBV5-1 to TRBJ2-5; no clear D. CDR3 length: 14 residues. V was cut by 4 bases and J by 0 bases, with 10 bases left in between. Germline CDR1 reads SGHRS; CDR2 reads YFSETQ. DNA for the CDR3: TGCGCCAGCAGCGGTCCTACGTACCAAGAGACCCAGTACTTC. Translated, it gives CASSGPTYQETQYF.

V and J are TRBV10-1 and TRBJ2-5; 14 nucleotides line up with TRBD2. The germline V gene has CDR1 WNHNN and CDR2 SYGVQD (reference sequence). The CDR3 consists of 17 residues. V gave up 6 bases and J gave up 5 bases; unmatched junction bases: 11. DNA of the CDR3: TGCGCCAGCAGCGACGGGACTAGCGGGGGTGGTTGGGAGACCCAGTACTTC. Translating gives CASSDGTSGGGWETQYF.

The chain employs TRBV11-2 and TRBJ2-3; 7 nucleotides align to TRBD2. The CDR3 contains 17 residues. V gave up 5 bases and J gave up 4 bases; unmatched junction bases: 15. The germline CDR1 and CDR2 sequences are SGHAT and FQNNGV. CDR3 region: CASSLYPGLLRADTQYF. The CDR3 DNA reads TGTGCCAGCAGCCTCTACCCGGGACTACTTAGGGCAGATACGCAGTATTTT.

V usage is TRBV28 and J usage is TRBJ1-2; maybe TRBD1 (6 bases). Germline V gene data show CDR1 as MDHEN and CDR2 as SYDVKM. The V gene lost 10 bases and the J gene lost 5 bases, with 14 bases spanning the gap. CDR3 size: 12 residues. CDR3 region: CATGSGVYGYTF. DNA of the CDR3: TGTGCCACCGGATCAGGGGTATATGGCTACACCTTC.

This clone was detected only once. V gene TRBV10-2 combines with J gene TRBJ1-2, with 10 bases matching TRBD1. J gave up 7 bases and V 8 bases, and 4 bases lay outside the gene matches. The CDR3 totals 12 residues. Looked up from germline, CDR1 is WSHSY and CDR2 is SAAADI. DNA for the CDR3: TGCGCCAGCGGGGGACAGGGGTTTGGCTACACCTTC. Residues: CASGGQGFGYTF.

The gene calls are TRBV20-1 and TRBJ2-7; D possibly corresponds to TRBD2 (5 bases). Looked up from germline, CDR1 is DFQATT and CDR2 is SNEGSKA (reference sequence). This CDR3 contains 11 residues. V dropped 1 base and J dropped 4 bases, with 5 bases sitting between them. The CDR3 region is CSARAGYEQYF. CDR3 in DNA: TGCAGTGCTAGAGCGGGATACGAGCAGTACTTC.

The rearrangement links TRBV5-1 to TRBJ1-1; 10 nucleotides match TRBD1. Germline assignment: CDR1 SGHRS and CDR2 YFSETQ. V was clipped by 3 bases and J by 4 bases; unmatched bases: 12. The CDR3 has 17 residues. The chain's CDR3 is CASSSGGDRGSLTEAFF. CDR3 in DNA: TGCGCCAGCAGCTCGGGGGGGGACAGGGGATCCCTCACTGAAGCTTTCTTT.

The chain uses TRBV30 and TRBJ2-5; D perhaps matches TRBD2 (6 bases). The J call may be mistaken, given a closer DNA end match to TRBJ2-7. Germline V gene data show CDR1 as GTSNPN and CDR2 as SVGIG (reference sequence). The CDR3 is 15 residues long. The CDR3 spells CAWSAFGGAGYEQYF. The CDR3 region has the DNA TGTGCCTGGAGTGCGTTCGGGGGAGCGGGCTACGAGCAGTACTTC.